This T cell receptor (beta chain) was recovered during a study of T cell responses to AZD1222 COVID-19 vaccine. Across the study: Second-dose schedules of about 4 or about 12 weeks were combined. Regarding the study as a whole: Only a handful of AZD1222 recipients were seropositive at baseline. Nearly half of the spike-specific TCRs reportedly recognize variant regions that carry no mutations. Scientists sampled the repertoires only once the peak T cell response had passed.

Germline CDR1 reads SGHTA; CDR2 reads FQGNSA. Trimming pared 1 base from V and 11 bases from J, leaving 14 bases between. This CDR3 comprises 13 residues. The table lists this clone with a count of one. No antigen is known for it. Sequencing used immunoSEQ multiplex PCR; TCRdb keeps in-frame clones, though not all of them. The sample has 90,000 or so clones, 75% to 90% seen once. The sequence was collected from an adult in good health. This sequence joins TRBV7-2 and TRBJ1-1; D uncertain. The sequences come from peripheral blood, collected on day 0 of AZD1222 vaccination. This chain's CDR3 is CASSLEPEGDAFF. The CDR3 nucleotides read TGTGCCAGCAGCTTAGAACCAGAGGGAGATGCTTTCTTT.